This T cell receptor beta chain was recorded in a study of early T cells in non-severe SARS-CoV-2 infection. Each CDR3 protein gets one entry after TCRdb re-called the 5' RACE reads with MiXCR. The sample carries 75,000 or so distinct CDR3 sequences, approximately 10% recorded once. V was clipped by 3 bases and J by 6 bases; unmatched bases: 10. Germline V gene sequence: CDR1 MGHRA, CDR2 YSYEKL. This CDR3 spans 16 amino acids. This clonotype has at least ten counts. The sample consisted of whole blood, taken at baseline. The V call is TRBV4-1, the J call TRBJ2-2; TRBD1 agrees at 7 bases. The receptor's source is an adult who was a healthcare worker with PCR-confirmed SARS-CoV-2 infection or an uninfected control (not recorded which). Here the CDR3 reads CASSHFGDRAAGELFF. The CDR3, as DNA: TGCGCCAGCAGCCACTTCGGCGACAGGGCCGCCGGGGAGCTGTTTTTT.